This is a list of T cell receptor beta chains from one sample in a study of blood T cells in healthy people across ages. Each CDR3 protein is one row after TCRdb ran MiXCR on the 5' RACE reads. The sample lists fewer than 800,000 distinct CDR3 sequences, about 25% occurring once. The sample was also reused in another study, on T cells of mothers and their children.

The specimen was blood. The receptors derive from a boy aged 10-17 years in good health. Each CDR3 is given with its conserved first and last residue. A D gene is named only where the DNA matches it firmly. Clone size appears in some rows only: once, few, many, or a class for an expanded clone.

cdr3_length | clone_size | j_call | d_call | v_call | cdr3_aa | cdr3_nt
15 | few | TRBJ2-1 | TRBD2 | TRBV7-2 | CASSGRLAGNNEQFF | TGTGCCAGCAGCGGTAGACTAGCTGGGAACAATGAGCAGTTCTTC
12 | few | TRBJ2-7 | - | TRBV2 | CAAGGASYEQYF | TGTGCCGCAGGCGGGGCATCCTACGAGCAGTACTTC
15 | - | TRBJ2-6 | - | TRBV2 | CASSQGITGANVLTF | TGTGCCAGCTCACAGGGAATTACTGGGGCCAACGTCCTGACTTTC
14 | few | TRBJ2-5 | - | TRBV7-3 | CASSWGRLAGTQYF | TGTGCCAGCAGCTGGGGTCGTCTCGCGGGGACCCAGTACTTC
14 | - | TRBJ1-2 | - | TRBV15 | CATSWELGAPGYTF | TGTGCCACCAGCTGGGAATTGGGGGCGCCTGGCTACACCTTC
14 | few | TRBJ1-2 | - | TRBV2 | CASSEVAGAGGYTF | TGTGCCAGCAGTGAAGTGGCCGGTGCCGGTGGCTACACCTTC
16 | - | TRBJ1-4 | - | TRBV3-1 | CASSQPMDSINEKLFF | TGTGCCAGCAGCCAACCCATGGACAGCATTAATGAAAAACTGTTTTTT
15 | few | TRBJ1-1 | - | TRBV28 | CASSLEAAGTLEAFF | TGTGCCAGCAGTTTAGAGGCGGCGGGGACCCTTGAAGCTTTCTTT
12 | - | TRBJ2-5 | TRBD1 | TRBV29-1 | CSVTGIQETQYF | TGCAGCGTGACAGGGATCCAAGAGACCCAGTACTTC
15 | few | TRBJ2-3 | TRBD2 | TRBV5-1 | CASSREGPSTDTQYF | TGCGCCAGCAGCCGGGAGGGCCCTAGCACAGATACGCAGTATTTT
14 | - | TRBJ2-5 | TRBD1 | TRBV20-1 | CSALDRGRWETQYF | TGCAGTGCTTTAGACAGGGGGCGATGGGAGACCCAGTACTTC
14 | - | TRBJ2-7 | - | TRBV21-1 | CAFPGDRVVYEQYF | TGTGCCTTTCCGGGGGACAGGGTGGTCTACGAGCAGTACTTC
15 | - | TRBJ2-3 | TRBD2 | TRBV5-1 | CASSTAGVGTDTQYF | TGCGCCAGCAGCACAGCGGGAGTGGGCACAGATACGCAGTATTTT
12 | - | TRBJ2-7 | TRBD2 | TRBV29-1 | CSVTSGRYEQYF | TGCAGCGTTACAAGCGGGAGGTACGAGCAGTACTTC
15 | - | TRBJ1-2 | - | TRBV3-1 | CASSQSAWQDHGYTF | TGTGCCAGCAGCCAATCAGCATGGCAGGATCATGGCTACACCTTC
13 | - | TRBJ2-3 | - | TRBV12-3/TRBV12-4 | CASSLGITDTQYF | TGTGCCAGCAGTTTAGGTATCACAGATACGCAGTATTTT
17 | - | TRBJ2-7 | TRBD1 | TRBV11-2 | CASSLDSRGYRGYEQYF | TGTGCCAGCAGCTTAGACTCTCGAGGGTACAGGGGTTACGAGCAGTACTTC
14 | - | TRBJ2-2 | - | TRBV9 | CASSPQRGSGELFF | TGTGCCAGCAGCCCTCAACGCGGGTCCGGGGAGCTGTTTTTT
15 | - | TRBJ2-1 | - | TRBV5-1 | CASSSADSSYNEQFF | TGCGCCAGCAGCTCAGCGGACAGCTCCTACAATGAGCAGTTCTTC
15 | - | TRBJ2-1 | TRBD2 | TRBV29-1 | CSVEEGLAGGNEQFF | TGCAGCGTTGAAGAGGGACTAGCGGGAGGGAATGAGCAGTTCTTC
14 | - | TRBJ1-4 | TRBD1 | TRBV29-1 | CSVEVTGGGEKLFF | TGCAGCGTTGAGGTCACAGGGGGCGGTGAAAAACTGTTTTTT
14 | - | TRBJ1-2 | - | TRBV7-9 | CASSQVAMPYGYTF | TGTGCCAGCAGCCAGGTAGCCATGCCTTATGGCTACACCTTC
18 | - | TRBJ2-4 | - | TRBV6-2/TRBV6-3 | CASSYSTSFGGAKNIQYF | TGTGCCAGCAGTTACTCGACAAGCTTCGGGGGAGCCAAAAACATTCAGTACTTC
13 | few | TRBJ2-5 | - | TRBV9 | CASSVAGKETQYF | TGTGCCAGCAGCGTAGCAGGGAAAGAGACCCAGTACTTC
13 | few | TRBJ2-7 | - | TRBV29-1 | CSVEDSEPYEQYF | TGCAGCGTTGAAGACTCCGAGCCCTACGAGCAGTACTTC
14 | many | TRBJ1-4 | TRBD1 | TRBV5-4 | CASSTPGQGEKLFF | TGTGCCAGCAGCACTCCGGGACAGGGAGAAAAACTGTTTTTT
13 | - | TRBJ2-7 | TRBD2 | TRBV20-1 | CSARLGGGYEQYF | TGCAGTGCTAGGCTCGGGGGGGGCTACGAGCAGTACTTC
14 | few | TRBJ2-1 | - | TRBV6-6 | CASNNGGNGNEQFF | TGTGCCAGCAACAATGGGGGGAATGGGAATGAGCAGTTCTTC
14 | - | TRBJ2-5 | TRBD1 | TRBV5-6 | CAGSGNRGGETQYF | TGTGCCGGCAGCGGAAACAGGGGTGGAGAGACCCAGTACTTC
15 | - | TRBJ1-1 | TRBD1 | TRBV7-9 | CANSLALGQDTEAFF | TGTGCCAACAGCTTAGCGCTGGGACAGGACACTGAAGCTTTCTTT
12 | few | TRBJ2-5 | - | TRBV7-2 | CASSPPGTPILF | TGTGCCAGCAGCCCCCCTGGGACTCCTATCCTTTTC
14 | - | TRBJ1-4 | TRBD1 | TRBV10-3 | CAISETGANEKLFF | TGTGCCATCAGTGAAACAGGGGCTAATGAAAAACTGTTTTTT
15 | few | TRBJ1-1 | - | TRBV9 | CASSVVGSGGAEAFF | TGTGCCAGCAGCGTAGTGGGATCGGGTGGGGCTGAAGCTTTCTTT
14 | - | TRBJ1-6 | TRBD1 | TRBV5-1 | CASSLDGTGPPLHF | TGCGCCAGCAGCTTGGATGGGACAGGGCCACCCCTCCACTTT
13 | - | TRBJ1-4 | - | TRBV29-1 | CSVTQATNEKLFF | TGCAGCGTGACTCAGGCAACTAATGAAAAACTGTTTTTT
14 | - | TRBJ2-5 | - | TRBV7-2 | CASSPASKPETQYF | TGTGCCAGCAGCCCAGCTAGTAAACCGGAGACCCAGTACTTC
17 | few | TRBJ2-5 | TRBD2 | TRBV7-2 | CASSFPGLAGPQETQYF | TGTGCCAGCAGCTTCCCCGGACTAGCGGGACCCCAAGAGACCCAGTACTTC
12 | - | TRBJ1-2 | TRBD1 | TRBV27 | CVAGGQSYGYTF | TGCGTCGCGGGGGGACAGAGCTATGGCTACACCTTC
17 | - | TRBJ1-4 | - | TRBV25-1 | CASSEHLIIWTNEKLFF | TGTGCCAGCAGTGAACACCTAATTATTTGGACTAATGAAAAACTGTTTTTT
12 | few | TRBJ2-1 | - | TRBV29-1 | CSVATPGDEQFF | TGCAGCGTTGCGACTCCCGGTGATGAGCAGTTCTTC
15 | - | TRBJ2-5 | - | TRBV5-1 | CASSPGVPFQETQYF | TGCGCCAGCAGCCCAGGGGTTCCGTTCCAAGAGACCCAGTACTTC
17 | few | TRBJ2-2 | TRBD1 | TRBV5-5 | CASSLGRQGVNTGELFF | TGTGCCAGCAGCTTGGGCCGACAGGGGGTGAACACCGGGGAGCTGTTTTTT
16 | - | TRBJ2-2 | TRBD1 | TRBV7-3 | CASNPDGTADTGELFF | TGTGCCAGCAACCCTGACGGGACAGCTGACACCGGGGAGCTGTTTTTT
16 | few | TRBJ2-3 | TRBD1 | TRBV28 | CASSSRQGVSSDTQYF | TGTGCCAGCAGTAGTAGACAGGGGGTTTCTTCGGATACGCAGTATTTT
14 | few | TRBJ2-5 | TRBD1 | TRBV5-1 | CASSWGQGAETQYF | TGCGCCAGCAGCTGGGGACAGGGGGCTGAGACCCAGTACTTC
12 | - | TRBJ2-1 | - | TRBV20-1 | CSARVEVNEQFF | TGCAGTGCTAGAGTGGAGGTCAATGAGCAGTTCTTC
12 | - | TRBJ2-1 | - | TRBV6-5 | CASSYSSAEQFF | TGTGCCAGCAGTTACTCGTCAGCCGAGCAGTTCTTC
14 | - | TRBJ2-7 | - | TRBV12-3/TRBV12-4 | CASSYLVRPYEQYF | TGTGCCAGCTCCTACCTCGTTAGACCCTACGAGCAGTACTTC
15 | - | TRBJ2-5 | - | TRBV5-1 | CASSTNLGQQETQYF | TGCGCCAGCAGCACCAACCTAGGACAGCAAGAGACCCAGTACTTC
16 | - | TRBJ2-3 | TRBD2 | TRBV4-1 | CASSRGTSGRRDTQYF | TGCGCCAGCAGCCGCGGGACTAGCGGGAGGAGGGATACGCAGTATTTT
16 | - | TRBJ1-1 | - | TRBV7-9 | CASSLGAGPMNTEAFF | TGTGCCAGCAGCTTAGGGGCAGGCCCCATGAACACTGAAGCTTTCTTT
12 | - | TRBJ2-2 | - | TRBV6-2/TRBV6-3 | CASTHTTGELFF | TGTGCCAGCACCCACACGACCGGGGAGCTGTTTTTT
13 | many | TRBJ2-5 | - | TRBV6-2/TRBV6-3 | CASSPERGETQYF | TGTGCCAGCAGCCCTGAGAGGGGAGAGACCCAGTACTTC
11 | - | TRBJ1-1 | - | TRBV28 | CASSFGNEAFF | TGTGCCAGCAGTTTCGGGAATGAAGCTTTCTTT
13 | - | TRBJ2-7 | TRBD1 | TRBV29-1 | CSVGQGAYYEQYF | TGCAGCGTTGGACAGGGGGCATATTACGAGCAGTACTTC
13 | - | TRBJ1-1 | - | TRBV29-1 | CSVDDRGDTEAFF | TGCAGCGTTGACGATCGTGGGGACACTGAAGCTTTCTTT
14 | - | TRBJ1-2 | - | TRBV28 | CASSLDGNPYGYTF | TGTGCCAGCAGTTTAGACGGAAACCCCTATGGCTACACCTTC
13 | few | TRBJ1-2 | - | TRBV19 | CASSREGNYGYTF | TGTGCCAGTAGTCGTGAAGGCAACTATGGCTACACCTTC
13 | - | TRBJ2-7 | - | TRBV12-3/TRBV12-4 | CASRTGLRNEQYF | TGTGCCAGCAGAACAGGGCTCCGGAACGAGCAGTACTTC